Each of the 20 T cell receptor beta chains below was sequenced from the same sample in a study of monozygotic twins with inflammatory bowel disease. After re-calling the 5' RACE reads, TCRdb lists one entry per CDR3 protein, DNA absent. In all, the sample yields around 210,000 distinct CDR3 sequences. Material: blood. The source of these receptors is a human donor with ulcerative colitis or Crohn's disease, or a healthy co-twin of an affected twin (not recorded which).

The V and J genes are TRBV7-3 and TRBJ2-3; the TCRdb call, TRBD2, lacks DNA for checking. The V gene's germline CDR1 is SGHTA and CDR2 FQGTGA. The length of the CDR3 is 17 residues. The CDR3 loop is CASSLTGGSGATDTQYF.

The chain links TRBV10-3 to TRBJ2-7; lacking DNA, the TRBD1 call made by TCRdb goes unchecked. Germline lookup yields CDR1 ENHRY and CDR2 SYGVKD. The CDR3 totals 14 residues. CDR3 residues: CAISARTASYEQYF.

J is TRBJ2-7 and V is TRBV27; TCRdb returns TRBD1, unconfirmable since there is no DNA. Germline CDR1 is MNHEY and CDR2 is SMNVEV (reference sequence). The CDR3 has 18 amino acids. The CDR3 is CASAPDRSPRGQHYEQYF.

The rearrangement uses TRBV12-3 or TRBV12-4 and TRBJ2-7; TCRdb selects TRBD1, and the lack of DNA leaves this call unchecked. The CDR3 sequence is 14 residues long. CDR3: CASSLKGAGNEQYF.

V is TRBV5-1 and J is TRBJ1-1; TCRdb's assignment of TRBD1 cannot be checked, as there is no DNA. The CDR3 loop spans 15 amino acids. Germline loops: CDR1 SGHRS, CDR2 YFSETQ. CDR3 region: CASSGMTGSYTEAFF.

The rearrangement uses TRBV27 and TRBJ1-2. This CDR3 is built from 14 residues. Germline loops: CDR1 MNHEY, CDR2 SMNVEV (reference sequence). CDR3 sequence: CASSLGDASYGYTF.

This chain connects TRBV19 to TRBJ2-1; checking the TCRdb D call of TRBD1 is not possible without DNA. The CDR3 length is 14 residues. The germline CDR1 and CDR2 sequences are LNHDA and SQIVND (reference sequence). The CDR3 sequence is CASSITTGEGEQFF.

The V and J genes are TRBV19 and TRBJ2-1; TCRdb returns TRBD1, unconfirmable since there is no DNA. Germline CDR1 LNHDA, CDR2 SQIVND (reference sequence). This CDR3 has 14 amino acids. The CDR3 protein is CASATGGLYNEQFF.

The V and J genes are TRBV7-2 and TRBJ1-1; the D gene TCRdb calls, TRBD1, cannot be checked with no DNA. The germline V gene has CDR1 SGHTA and CDR2 FQGNSA. The CDR3 loop spans 13 amino acids. CDR3 sequence reads: CASSLGRTAEAFF.

The V call is TRBV7-2, the J call TRBJ2-6; TCRdb picks TRBD2, but there is no DNA to check that call. CDR3 length: 15 residues. Looked up from germline, CDR1 is SGHTA and CDR2 is FQGNSA. The CDR3 spells CASSFRTAGANVLTF. The full variable domain, with the rest looked up from reference TRBV7-2 and TRBJ2-6, is GAGVSQSPSNKVTEKGKDVELRCDPISGHTALYWYRQSLGQGLEFLIYFQGNSAPDKSGLPSDRFSAERTGGSVSTLTIQRTQQEDSAVYLCASSFRTAGANVLTFGAGSRLTVL.

This chain connects TRBV2 to TRBJ2-2. CDR1 and CDR2 (germline): SNHLY, FYNNEI. This CDR3 is 15 amino acids long. The chain's CDR3 is CASSEGTLGTGELFF.

J is TRBJ2-5 and V is TRBV7-3; TCRdb indicates TRBD2, and absent DNA this call remains unverified. Germline V gene lookup returns CDR1 SGHTA and CDR2 FQGTGA. This CDR3 is 15 amino acids long. CDR3 amino acids: CASSSGGATQETQYF.

The chain joins TRBV7-7 to TRBJ2-5. Germline V gene sequence: CDR1 SSHAT, CDR2 FNYEAQ (reference sequence). The CDR3 is 15 residues long. The CDR3 loop reads CASSLDVGHQETQYF.

V usage is TRBV7-9 and J usage is TRBJ1-2; the D gene TCRdb calls, TRBD1, cannot be checked with no DNA. The CDR3 totals 13 residues. The V gene's germline CDR1 is SEHNR and CDR2 FQNEAQ (reference sequence). CDR3 loop: CASTRGADYGYTF. The full variable domain, completed using reference TRBV7-9 and TRBJ1-2, is DTGVSQNPRHKITKRGQNVTFRCDPISEHNRLYWYRQTLGQGPEFLTYFQNEAQLEKSRLLSDRFSAERPKGSFSTLEIQRTEQGDSAMYLCASTRGADYGYTFGSGTRLTVV.

The chain uses TRBV20-1 and TRBJ2-1; TCRdb calls TRBD1, which cannot be checked without DNA. The CDR3 is made up of 14 amino acids. The germline gives CDR1 DFQATT, CDR2 SNEGSKA (reference sequence). Here the CDR3 reads CSARGGGERDEQFF.

The chain is built from TRBV20-1 and TRBJ2-1; there is no DNA to check the TCRdb D call of TRBD2. This CDR3 region has 14 residues. The germline V gene has CDR1 DFQATT and CDR2 SNEGSKA (reference sequence). The chain's CDR3 is CSARTAGVLNEQFF.

The chain employs TRBV2 and TRBJ2-5; TCRdb returns TRBD1, unconfirmable since there is no DNA. CDR1 is SNHLY, CDR2 FYNNEI, per germline. This CDR3 has 15 amino acids. The chain's CDR3 is CASNPVQLGQGTQYF. Complete variable domain (other parts from reference TRBV2 and TRBJ2-5): EPEVTQTPSHQVTQMGQEVILRCVPISNHLYFYWYRQILGQKVEFLVSFYNNEISEKSEIFDDQFSVERPDGSNFTLKIRSTKLEDSAMYFCASNPVQLGQGTQYFGPGTRLLVL.

The CDR3 is CASSSGATQYF. This chain joins TRBV28 and TRBJ2-3; absent DNA, TCRdb's TRBD1 call cannot be checked. The germline V gene has CDR1 MDHEN and CDR2 SYDVKM. CDR3 length equals 11 residues.

The gene calls are TRBV5-6 and TRBJ2-2; TCRdb's assignment of TRBD1 cannot be checked, as there is no DNA. The CDR3 is 16 amino acids. The germline V gene encodes CDR1 SGHDT and CDR2 YYEEEE. The CDR3 is CASSRQGAPNPGELFF.

This chain connects TRBV7-6 to TRBJ2-7. Germline V lookup: CDR1 SGHVS, CDR2 FNYEAQ. The CDR3 is made up of 13 amino acids. The CDR3 reads CASSSNWLLEQYF. The whole variable domain, remainder taken from reference TRBV7-6 and TRBJ2-7, is GAGVSQSPRYKVTKRGQDVALRCDPISGHVSLYWYRQALGQGPEFLTYFNYEAQQDKSGLPNDRFSAERPEGSISTLTIQRTEQRDSAMYRCASSSNWLLEQYFGPGTRLTVT.